One sample yielded the 20 T cell receptor beta chains listed below, sequenced in a study of blood T cell repertoires in COVID-19. Method: immunoSEQ multiplex PCR; TCRdb's copy keeps in-frame clones and lacks some. The table records some 120,000 clones, around 83% of them present only once. Sequencing was performed on peripheral blood. All receptors derive from a man in his 60s with acute or convalescent COVID-19.

The gene calls are TRBV19 and TRBJ1-2; D is unclear. This CDR3 spans 15 amino acids. Germline loops: CDR1 LNHDA, CDR2 SQIVND (reference sequence). Deletions cut 1 base from V and 8 bases from J, with 17 bases between. The CDR3 bases are TGTGCCAGTAGTATAGTCTTTGACACCGGGAGAGGCTACACCTTC. Protein: CASSIVFDTGRGYTF.

The chain combines TRBV28 with TRBJ2-3; TRBD1 matches at 9 bases. V shed 7 bases and J 4 bases; nucleotides not matched to a gene: 9. This CDR3 spans 15 amino acids. Germline CDR1 reads MDHEN; CDR2 reads SYDVKM. In DNA, the CDR3 is TGTGCCAGCATCAGCGGACAGGGGACGGCAGATACGCAGTATTTT. Protein: CASISGQGTADTQYF.

The rearrangement joins TRBV11-2 to TRBJ2-5; 10 bases map to TRBD1. Germline lookup yields CDR1 SGHAT and CDR2 FQNNGV. Trimming removed 5 bases from V and 5 bases from J; junction bases left unmatched: 8. There are 15 residues in the CDR3. In DNA, the CDR3 is TGTGCCAGCAGCAGGACAGGGGGTCCCCTGGAGACCCAGTACTTC. It specifies CASSRTGGPLETQYF.

V gene TRBV28 combines with J gene TRBJ2-6; 10 bases align to TRBD1. Germline loops: CDR1 MDHEN, CDR2 SYDVKM. CDR3 length equals 18 residues. V was pared by 7 bases and J by 1 base, with 10 bases of the junction left unmatched. In DNA form, the CDR3 reads TGTGCCAGCAACGAACTGGGACAGGGGATGTCTGGGGCCAACGTCCTGACTTTC. This encodes CASNELGQGMSGANVLTF.

To note about this clone: Because it lacks the conserved phenylalanine or tryptophan at the end, this CDR3 is likely a read error. It is unclear where the CDR3 begins or ends on the DNA, so no DNA is shown, and the CDR3 is as TCRdb lists it. The chain couples TRBV7-9 to TRBJ1-2; no check of the table's D call, TRBD1, against the DNA was made. The CDR3 adds up to 11 amino acids, both ends counted. Germline V CDR1 and CDR2: SEHNR, FQNEAQ (reference sequence). This CDR3 reads CASSLGPGSLN.

With respect to this clone: The same CDR3 also results from other DNA sequences found in this sample. J is TRBJ1-1 and V is TRBV7-9; possibly TRBD1 for D (5 bases). V gave up 3 bases and J gave up 3 bases, with 11 bases separating them. CDR3 size: 14 residues. Germline V lookup: CDR1 SEHNR, CDR2 FQNEAQ (reference sequence). For the CDR3, the DNA is TGTGCCAGCAGCTTGGGGCAGGGCCACACTGAAGCTTTCTTT. Amino acid sequence: CASSLGQGHTEAFF.

The chain has TRBV7-2 and TRBJ1-2; D perhaps matches TRBD1 (5 bases). Germline V gene lookup returns CDR1 SGHTA and CDR2 FQGNSA. This CDR3 is 14 amino acids long. V was cut by 1 base and J by 4 bases, with 10 bases left in between. The CDR3 is CASSLVAQGYGYTF. The CDR3 DNA reads as TGTGCCAGCAGCTTAGTTGCTCAGGGCTATGGCTACACCTTC.

This rearrangement joins TRBV28 to TRBJ1-5; D uncertain. Trimming cost V 6 bases and J 5 bases, with 17 bases left between them. The CDR3 is 15 amino acids. Germline V CDR1 and CDR2: MDHEN, SYDVKM. CDR3 sequence: CASSSSVRFDQPQHF. As DNA, the CDR3 is TGTGCCAGCAGCTCCTCTGTCAGGTTCGATCAGCCCCAGCATTTT.

This clone is a singleton in its sample. The chain combines TRBV9 with TRBJ2-3; a possible D gene is TRBD2 (6 bases). The germline V gene encodes CDR1 SGDLS and CDR2 YYNGEE. Trimming stripped 0 bases from V and 2 bases from J, with 10 bases between. The CDR3 is 15 residues long. In DNA, the CDR3 is TGTGCCAGCAGCGTAGGCTCTAGCGACACAGATACGCAGTATTTT. Protein sequence: CASSVGSSDTDTQYF.

The V and J genes are TRBV10-3 and TRBJ1-2; TRBD1 matches 9 bases. Germline lookup yields CDR1 ENHRY and CDR2 SYGVKD. The V and J ends lost 0 bases and 8 bases, in that order; junction bases with no gene match: 4. The CDR3 runs 14 residues. The DNA for the CDR3 is TGTGCCATCAGTGAGTCAGACAGGGGGAAGGGCTACACCTTC. Protein: CAISESDRGKGYTF.

The chain carries TRBV27 and TRBJ2-7, with 10 bases lining up with TRBD2. Germline CDR1 is MNHEY and CDR2 is SMNVEV (reference sequence). The V gene end was trimmed by 0 bases and the J gene end by 7 bases; junction bases not matched to a gene: 12. The CDR3 has 17 residues. CDR3 nucleotides: TGTGCCAGCAGTTTATCGTGGGCTAGCGGGAGTCGAGGTGAGCAGTACTTC. Encoded protein: CASSLSWASGSRGEQYF.

V is TRBV6-6 and J is TRBJ1-1, with D tentatively TRBD1 (5 bases). CDR3 length: 15 amino acids. CDR1 is MNHNY and CDR2 is SVGAGI in the germline V gene (reference sequence). The V and J ends lost 5 bases and 5 bases respectively, with 18 bases between them. The CDR3 here is CASSPPGEGWTEAFF. The CDR3 DNA reads TGTGCCAGCAGTCCGCCGGGGGAGGGGTGGACTGAAGCTTTCTTT.

The rearrangement joins TRBV13 to TRBJ2-3; D perhaps matches TRBD1 (6 bases). CDR3 length: 15 residues. V lost 5 bases and J lost 1, with 13 bases in between. Germline V gives CDR1 PRHDT, CDR2 FYEKMQ (reference sequence). CDR3 coding DNA: TGTGCCAGCAGCCGAGGGGGACAAGGCACAGATACGCAGTATTTT. Translating gives CASSRGGQGTDTQYF. The variable domain in full, with the rest retrieved from reference TRBV13 and TRBJ2-3, is AAGVIQSPRHLIKEKRETATLKCYPIPRHDTVYWYQQGPGQDPQFLISFYEKMQSDKGSIPDRFSAQQFSDYHSELNMSSLELGDSALYFCASSRGGQGTDTQYFGPGTRLTVL.

This clone is classed as medium-sized. This chain links TRBV29-1 with TRBJ2-7; 8 bases are a match to TRBD1. The junction had 9 bases not matched to a gene; V was cut back by 7 bases and J by 7 bases. The CDR3 runs 12 residues. Germline CDR1 and CDR2: SQVTM and ANQGSEA. The CDR3 DNA reads TGCAGCGCTCTCCATGGACAGGGAGAGCAGTACTTC. Its translation: CSALHGQGEQYF.

The rearrangement links TRBV3-1 (or the pseudogene TRBV3-2) to TRBJ2-2; 13 nucleotides align to TRBD2. Germline loops: CDR1 LGHDT, CDR2 YNNKEL (reference sequence). The CDR3 covers 16 residues. Unmatched junction bases numbered 3, after V lost 2 bases and J lost 6 bases. Here the CDR3 DNA reads TGTGCCAGCAGCCAAAGGACTAGCGGGAGTCCCGGGGAGCTGTTTTTT. It encodes CASSQRTSGSPGELFF.

The rearrangement joins TRBV4-1 to TRBJ1-4, with 7 positions matching TRBD1. After removal of 2 bases from V and 8 bases from J, the junction contained 8 bases not matched to a gene. The length of the CDR3 is 15 residues. CDR1 and CDR2 from the germline V gene are MGHRA and YSYEKL. The DNA of the CDR3 is TGCGCCAGCAGCCAACTCGATTCGGACAGGGAAAAACTGTTTTTT. The encoded protein is CASSQLDSDREKLFF.

The chain has TRBV6-5 and TRBJ1-2; no clear D. The CDR3 spans 12 residues. The germline V gene encodes CDR1 MNHEY and CDR2 SVGAGI. V gave up 7 bases and J gave up 0 bases, with 6 bases separating them. The chain's CDR3 is CASKAPNYGYTF. In DNA, the CDR3 is TGTGCCAGCAAAGCACCTAACTATGGCTACACCTTC.

In its sample, this clone was seen a few times. V is TRBV25-1 and J is TRBJ1-6; D is unclear. This CDR3 has 12 residues. V was cut by 3 bases and J by 13 bases, with 10 bases left in between. The germline gives CDR1 MGHDK, CDR2 SYGVNS. CDR3 sequence (DNA): TGTGCCAGCAGTGACCCGGAGGGCCCCCTCCACTTT. Its translation is CASSDPEGPLHF.

The chain couples TRBV29-1 to TRBJ2-5, with 8 nucleotides matching TRBD2. This CDR3 is 13 amino acids long. CDR1 is SQVTM, CDR2 ANQGSEA, per germline. V lost 8 bases and J lost 4; bases outside the gene matches: 9. CDR3: CSTTPGGAETQYF. In DNA form, the CDR3 reads TGCAGCACAACCCCGGGAGGGGCAGAGACCCAGTACTTC.

This rearrangement joins TRBV5-6 to TRBJ2-5; perhaps TRBD1 as D (6 bases). CDR1 is SGHDT, CDR2 YYEEEE, per germline. V was clipped by 2 bases and J by 5 bases, with 10 bases between them. CDR3 size: 13 residues. The CDR3 loop reads CASSFTGPETQYF. The CDR3 DNA follows: TGTGCCAGCAGCTTTACAGGGCCCGAGACCCAGTACTTC.